These 14 T cell receptor beta chains were all obtained from the same sample, sequenced in a study of cytomegalovirus exposure and HLA in healthy donors. Primers for the PCR totalled 60 Vbeta and 13 Jbeta. TCRdb's table, derived via immunoSEQ multiplex PCR, lists solely in-frame clones and lacks some. The sample lists fewer than 200,000 clones, roughly 84% occurring once. Sequencing input: PBMCs. Receptors were obtained from a man younger than 35 in good health and CMV-seropositive.

This clone has only a few counts. An end of the junction differs from the germline gene, which may be a read error. This chain links TRBV7-9 with TRBJ2-1; D gene ambiguous. CDR1 SEHNR and CDR2 FQNEAQ come from the germline V gene (reference sequence). The CDR3 totals 13 residues. The CDR3 sequence is CASSYDGYIEQFF. CDR3 nucleotide sequence: TGTGCCAGCAGCTACGACGGGTACATTGAGCAGTTCTTC.

This clone has just one count. This chain uses TRBV20-1 with TRBJ1-5; D remains unclear. CDR3 length: 10 residues. The ends were cut back, 5 bases at V and 7 bases at J, with 6 bases in the middle. Per the germline V gene, CDR1 is DFQATT and CDR2 is SNEGSKA (reference sequence). The DNA of the CDR3 is TGCAGTGCTCCGAGGCAGCCCCAGCATTTT. Translation gives CSAPRQPQHF.

The chain recombines TRBV7-8 with TRBJ1-4; tentative D call: TRBD1 (5 bases). This CDR3 region has 18 residues. V was shortened by 5 bases and J by 3 bases, with 22 bases between the two germline ends. Germline CDR1 reads SGHVS; CDR2 reads FQNEAQ. CDR3 DNA sequence: TGTGCCAGCAGCCCTAGAAAGATCCCCGGGGGGTCTAATGAAAAACTGTTTTTT. It specifies CASSPRKIPGGSNEKLFF.

The J gene is TRBJ2-1, the V gene TRBV6-6; 9 bases line up with TRBD1. This CDR3 has 15 residues. Germline V gene sequence: CDR1 MNHNY, CDR2 SVGAGI (reference sequence). V lost 2 bases to trimming and J lost 5 bases; unmatched junction nucleotides: 4. In nucleotides, the CDR3 is TGTGCCAGCAGTTACCGGGACAGGGCAAACAATGAGCAGTTCTTC. Protein sequence: CASSYRDRANNEQFF.

The J gene is TRBJ1-5, the V gene TRBV6-5; D is ambiguous. Germline V CDR1 and CDR2: MNHEY, SVGAGI. There are 15 residues in the CDR3. V was cut by 0 bases and J by 4 bases, with 10 bases left in between. The CDR3: CASSYSMAVNQPQHF. As DNA, the CDR3 is TGTGCCAGCAGTTACTCAATGGCAGTGAATCAGCCCCAGCATTTT.

The chain links TRBV6-5 to TRBJ1-1; no clear D. The germline V and J ends were trimmed by 7 bases and 4 bases, with 7 bases remaining between them. The CDR3 is 11 amino acids. From germline, CDR1 is MNHEY and CDR2 SVGAGI. CDR3 in amino acids: CASTAGTEAFF. The CDR3 DNA sequence: TGTGCCAGCACGGCGGGCACTGAAGCTTTCTTT.

V gene TRBV7-9 combines with J gene TRBJ2-3, with D perhaps matching TRBD2 (6 bases). The V gene lost 5 bases and the J gene lost 8 bases, with 14 bases spanning the gap. Germline V CDR1 and CDR2: SEHNR, FQNEAQ (reference sequence). The CDR3 contains 13 residues. CDR3 protein: CASSPWDSRTQYF. DNA of the CDR3: TGTGCCAGCAGCCCCTGGGACTCTCGTACGCAGTATTTT.

This rearrangement joins TRBV4-1 to TRBJ1-6; the match to TRBD1 covers 7 bases. Germline CDR1 and CDR2: MGHRA and YSYEKL. V gave up 4 bases and J gave up 12 bases; unmatched junction bases: 12. The CDR3 contains 15 residues. Here the CDR3 DNA reads TGCGCCAGCAGCCGCCTGACAGGGACGAACCAACCCCTCCACTTT. Translated, it gives CASSRLTGTNQPLHF.

The chain employs TRBV7-2 and TRBJ2-5; D possibly corresponds to TRBD2 (5 bases). CDR1 and CDR2 from the germline V gene are SGHTA and FQGNSA. Trimming cost V 0 bases and J 5 bases, with 22 bases left between them. CDR3 length: 18 residues. In DNA, the CDR3 is TGTGCCAGCAGCTTAGCAAGGGTTCAACGCGGGTCCGGGGAGACCCAGTACTTC. This codes for CASSLARVQRGSGETQYF.

CDR3 coding DNA: TGCGCCAGCAGAGCAAGACAGGGTAGGGAGAATGAGCAGTTCTTC. Amino acids: CASRARQGRENEQFF. This sequence joins TRBV5-1 and TRBJ2-1, with TRBD1 identical over 7 bases. The germline V gene has CDR1 SGHRS and CDR2 YFSETQ. Losses at the gene ends were 5 bases for V and 7 bases for J; bases not matched to a gene: 12. This CDR3 has 15 amino acids.

This chain connects TRBV7-9 to TRBJ2-7; TRBD2 agrees at 9 bases. Germline CDR1 reads SEHNR; CDR2 reads FQNEAQ (reference sequence). Trimming at V came to 3 bases and at J to 5 bases, leaving 8 bases not matched to a gene. The length of the CDR3 is 15 residues. The chain's CDR3 is CASSFTPGLADEQYF. The CDR3 DNA is TGTGCCAGCAGCTTCACTCCGGGACTAGCTGACGAGCAGTACTTC.

This clone was observed a handful of times. V and J are TRBV7-2 and TRBJ2-2; D is undetermined. Germline V gene lookup returns CDR1 SGHTA and CDR2 FQGNSA. V was clipped by 5 bases and J by 3 bases, with 4 bases between them. The CDR3 is made up of 12 amino acids. The CDR3 bases are TGTGCCAGCAGCACTGACACCGGGGAGCTGTTTTTT. Its protein product is CASSTDTGELFF.

The chain employs TRBV4-3 and TRBJ2-2; 10 positions match TRBD2. The V gene's germline CDR1 is LGHNA and CDR2 YSLEER. With V trimmed by 4 bases and J by 5 bases, 10 bases remained unmatched. CDR3 size: 17 residues. Here the CDR3 reads CASSREVAGGETGELFF. The CDR3 DNA reads as TGCGCCAGCAGCCGGGAAGTAGCGGGGGGCGAGACCGGGGAGCTGTTTTTT.

The chain carries TRBV4-1 and TRBJ1-5, with D possibly matching TRBD1 (6 bases). Germline-derived CDR1 and CDR2 are MGHRA and YSYEKL. This CDR3 region has 14 residues. The germline V and J ends were trimmed by 1 base and 6 bases, with 10 bases remaining between them. The CDR3 bases are TGCGCCAGCAGCCAAGGAGGGGGGGGTCAGCCCCAGCATTTT. Protein product: CASSQGGGGQPQHF.